Presented here are 27 T cell receptor beta chains from one specimen sequenced in a study of cytomegalovirus exposure and HLA in healthy donors. PCR amplification relied on 60 Vbeta primers (plus 13 Jbeta primers). Clones were sequenced by immunoSEQ multiplex PCR, and TCRdb holds only the in-frame ones, with some missing. The table records approximately 220,000 clones, approximately 88% of them present only once. Source material: PBMCs. These receptors were obtained from a boy younger than 10 in good health and CMV-seronegative.

The gene calls are TRBV6-1 and TRBJ1-3; D gene unclear. Germline CDR1 is MNHNS and CDR2 is SASEGT. V was pared by 0 bases and J by 0 bases, with 6 bases between. The CDR3 runs 15 residues. This CDR3 is CASSEATASGNTIYF. CDR3 nucleotide sequence: TGTGCCAGCAGTGAAGCTACAGCCTCTGGAAACACCATATATTTT.

A single count supports this clone. The CDR3 loop reads CAIKDSDSNQPQHF. Written as DNA, the CDR3 is TGTGCCATCAAGGACAGCGATAGCAATCAGCCCCAGCATTTT. This chain connects TRBV10-3 to TRBJ1-5; tentative D call: TRBD1 (6 bases). The CDR3 extends over 14 amino acids. V lost 7 bases to trimming and J lost 0 bases, with 10 bases between them. Germline assignment: CDR1 ENHRY and CDR2 SYGVKD.

The chain has TRBV4-1 and TRBJ1-1, with a possible D match to TRBD1 (5 bases). The germline gives CDR1 MGHRA, CDR2 YSYEKL. V lost 1 base and J lost 3, with 12 bases in between. CDR3 length: 15 amino acids. The CDR3 nucleotides read TGCGCCAGCAGCCAAGCAGGGCTTAGGGACACTGAAGCTTTCTTT. This translates into CASSQAGLRDTEAFF.

The CDR3, as DNA: TGTGCCAGCTCACCACGGGGCGGATTGAACACTGAAGCTTTCTTT. This encodes CASSPRGGLNTEAFF. This chain connects TRBV18 to TRBJ1-1; tentatively, D is TRBD1 (5 bases). CDR3 length equals 15 residues. The V end lost 1 base, the J end lost 0 bases, and 9 bases lay between the germline ends. The germline V gene has CDR1 KGHSH and CDR2 LQKENI.

The V call is TRBV7-9, the J call TRBJ2-2; 8 positions match TRBD2. Germline V CDR1 and CDR2: SEHNR, FQNEAQ (reference sequence). Unmatched junction bases numbered 4, after V lost 0 bases and J lost 1 base. The CDR3 is made up of 17 amino acids. This CDR3 is CASSLASAGGNTGELFF. In DNA, the CDR3 is TGTGCCAGCAGCTTAGCGTCCGCGGGAGGGAACACCGGGGAGCTGTTTTTT.

The chain links TRBV2 to TRBJ1-1; 7 bases fit TRBD1. V trimming: 4 bases; J trimming: 4 bases; junction bases outside the gene matches: 9. This CDR3 is built from 15 residues. CDR1 is SNHLY and CDR2 is FYNNEI in the germline V gene. CDR3 in amino acids: CASSGNTGVFTEAFF. CDR3 in DNA: TGTGCCAGCAGTGGTAATACAGGGGTATTCACTGAAGCTTTCTTT. Variable domain in full (rest from reference TRBV2 and TRBJ1-1): EPEVTQTPSHQVTQMGQEVILRCVPISNHLYFYWYRQILGQKVEFLVSFYNNEISEKSEIFDDQFSVERPDGSNFTLKIRSTKLEDSAMYFCASSGNTGVFTEAFFGQGTRLTVV.

This chain connects TRBV30 to TRBJ1-6; 10 bases align to TRBD1. Germline-derived CDR1 and CDR2 are GTSNPN and SVGIG (reference sequence). The CDR3 runs 13 residues. Trimming cost V 5 bases and J 8 bases; bases outside gene matches: 3. CDR3 coding DNA: TGTGCCTGGGCCGGGACAGGGGATTCACCCCTCCACTTT. This encodes CAWAGTGDSPLHF.

The chain is built from TRBV11-3 and TRBJ2-5; TRBD2 agrees at 7 bases. V shed 8 bases and J 5 bases; nucleotides not matched to a gene: 14. CDR3 length: 15 residues. CDR1 is SGHNT, CDR2 YENEEA, per germline. The CDR3 sequence is CASPEEQGGTETQYF. CDR3 nucleotides: TGTGCCAGCCCCGAGGAGCAGGGAGGGACGGAGACCCAGTACTTC.

The CDR3, as DNA: TGTGCCAGCAGTGTTTGGACAGGGGGGACTTCTGTCACAGATACGCAGTATTTT. Its protein product is CASSVWTGGTSVTDTQYF. The genes are TRBV2 and TRBJ2-3, with 10 bases that match TRBD1. V lost 4 bases and J lost 2; bases outside the gene matches: 12. Germline V lookup: CDR1 SNHLY, CDR2 FYNNEI. CDR3 size: 18 residues.

This chain links TRBV19 with TRBJ2-5, with D perhaps TRBD2 (6 bases). Between the trimmed V and J ends, which lost 1 base and 3 bases, there was a span of 6 bases. CDR1 is LNHDA and CDR2 is SQIVND in the germline V gene (reference sequence). The CDR3 contains 13 residues. The CDR3 sequence is CASSIGGEETQYF. In DNA form, the CDR3 reads TGTGCCAGTAGTATAGGCGGGGAAGAGACCCAGTACTTC. Full variable domain (missing parts from reference TRBV19 and TRBJ2-5): DGGITQSPKYLFRKEGQNVTLSCEQNLNHDAMYWYRQDPGQGLRLIYYSQIVNDFQKGDIAEGYSVSREKKESFPLTVTSAQKNPTAFYLCASSIGGEETQYFGPGTRLLVL.

The genes are TRBV7-9 and TRBJ1-2, with D maybe TRBD1 (5 bases). The germline gives CDR1 SEHNR, CDR2 FQNEAQ (reference sequence). CDR3 length: 15 residues. The V and J ends lost 3 bases and 1 base respectively, with 12 bases between them. DNA of the CDR3: TGTGCCAGCAGCTTCACGGACATCTTTAACTATGGCTACACCTTC. Its protein is CASSFTDIFNYGYTF.

This clone was observed a single time. The rearrangement uses TRBV5-4 and TRBJ2-7, with D possibly matching TRBD1 (5 bases). Germline loops: CDR1 SGHNT, CDR2 YYREEE (reference sequence). The ends were cut back, 0 bases at V and 0 bases at J, with 16 bases in the middle. CDR3 length: 17 amino acids. Written as DNA, the CDR3 is TGTGCCAGCAGCTTGGGGACACCCATTGAAACCTCCTACGAGCAGTACTTC. This sequence encodes CASSLGTPIETSYEQYF.

The CDR3 spells CASSEKAGSMNTEAFF. CDR3 nucleotides: TGTGCCAGCAGTGAAAAAGCGGGCTCCATGAACACTGAAGCTTTCTTT. The chain uses TRBV6-4 and TRBJ1-1, with D hard to call. Per the germline V gene, CDR1 is MRHNA and CDR2 is SNTAGT. V lost 3 bases, J lost 0 bases, and 14 bases lay in between. This CDR3 contains 16 residues.

The chain uses TRBV7-3 and TRBJ2-3, with 9 positions matching TRBD1. J lost 3 bases, V lost 5 bases, and 6 bases had no gene match. CDR1 and CDR2 from the germline V gene are SGHTA and FQGTGA. The CDR3 spans 15 residues. The CDR3 sequence: CASSPRDRVTDTQYF. The DNA for the CDR3 is TGTGCCAGCAGCCCCCGGGACAGGGTAACAGATACGCAGTATTTT.

CDR3 sequence reads: CASSITGGDNSNQPQHF. The CDR3 DNA is TGTGCCAGTAGTATCACGGGGGGCGATAATAGCAATCAGCCCCAGCATTTT. The chain uses TRBV19 and TRBJ1-5; a possible D gene is TRBD1 (6 bases). Germline V gene data show CDR1 as LNHDA and CDR2 as SQIVND (reference sequence). V dropped 3 bases and J dropped 0 bases, with 15 bases sitting between them. The length of the CDR3 is 17 residues.

The V and J genes are TRBV27 and TRBJ1-1; 11 positions agree with TRBD1. Looked up from germline, CDR1 is MNHEY and CDR2 is SMNVEV (reference sequence). This CDR3 is 15 amino acids long. Trimming at V came to 4 bases and at J to 5 bases, leaving 6 bases not matched to a gene. The CDR3 bases are TGTGCCAGCAGTTCTGGGACAGGGGGTGGGACTGAAGCTTTCTTT. This translates into CASSSGTGGGTEAFF.

The chain uses TRBV5-4 and TRBJ2-1; TRBD1 matches 8 bases. Germline trimming cut 4 bases from V and 3 bases from J; bases unmatched to any gene: 12. The CDR3 is 17 amino acids. Germline V gives CDR1 SGHNT, CDR2 YYREEE (reference sequence). CDR3 in amino acids: CASSPCPDRVDYNEQFF. The CDR3 nucleotides read TGTGCCAGCAGCCCATGCCCGGACAGGGTCGACTACAATGAGCAGTTCTTC.

This chain connects TRBV6-6 to TRBJ2-7, with a weak D call TRBD1 (6 bases). The V and J ends lost 2 bases and 6 bases respectively, with 8 bases between them. Germline-derived CDR1 and CDR2 are MNHNY and SVGAGI (reference sequence). CDR3 length: 12 amino acids. The CDR3 bases are TGTGCCAGCAGTTACGGACAGATCGAGCAGTACTTC. This encodes CASSYGQIEQYF.

The chain employs TRBV19 and TRBJ1-5; 8 positions agree with TRBD1. Germline-derived CDR1 and CDR2 are LNHDA and SQIVND (reference sequence). The length of the CDR3 is 15 residues. V lost 5 bases, J lost 3 bases, and 6 bases stayed unmatched. The CDR3 DNA reads TGTGCCAGTAGTCCCGGGACAGGTTCCAATCAGCCCCAGCATTTT. This translates into CASSPGTGSNQPQHF.

This clone was seen only a few times. The rearrangement joins TRBV9 to TRBJ1-1; TRBD1 aligns across 9 bases. The CDR3 has 16 amino acids. The germline gives CDR1 SGDLS, CDR2 YYNGEE. V trimming: 4 bases; J trimming: 0 bases; junction bases outside the gene matches: 7. The CDR3: CASSRGQGMMNTEAFF. The DNA for the CDR3 is TGTGCCAGCAGCCGAGGACAGGGGATGATGAACACTGAAGCTTTCTTT.

The rearrangement uses TRBV5-6 and TRBJ2-7; TRBD2 is a possible D gene (7 bases). V was cut by 5 bases and J by 0 bases, with 18 bases left in between. Germline CDR1 and CDR2: SGHDT and YYEEEE. This CDR3 comprises 16 residues. In nucleotides, the CDR3 is TGTGCCAGCAGTCTAGAAGGGGGGGGGCCCTCCTACGAGCAGTACTTC. Its protein product is CASSLEGGGPSYEQYF.

The V call is TRBV11-2, the J call TRBJ1-1; the match to TRBD1 covers 9 bases. Germline values: CDR1 SGHAT, CDR2 FQNNGV. The trim removed 6 bases at V and 12 bases at J, leaving 8 bases unmatched. The CDR3 is 12 amino acids. The CDR3 nucleotides read TGTGCCAGCAGTCCGGGACAGGGCGATTCTTTCTTT. This encodes CASSPGQGDSFF.

The genes are TRBV7-9 and TRBJ2-3; TRBD1 matches at 7 bases. V lost 5 bases to trimming and J lost 3 bases; unmatched junction nucleotides: 14. The CDR3 loop spans 17 amino acids. Germline V gene lookup returns CDR1 SEHNR and CDR2 FQNEAQ (reference sequence). The CDR3, as DNA: TGTGCCAGCAGCCCTAGGACAGGACGCGGTACTACAGATACGCAGTATTTT. Residues: CASSPRTGRGTTDTQYF.

The rearrangement uses TRBV30 and TRBJ2-5; a weak D match, TRBD1 (5 bases). V lost 8 bases and J 9 bases, leaving 22 bases between the germline ends. In germline, CDR1 is GTSNPN, CDR2 SVGIG (reference sequence). This CDR3 contains 13 residues. The CDR3: CAGRDSGFRAQYF. In DNA, the CDR3 is TGTGCCGGGCGCGACAGTGGCTTTCGGGCCCAGTACTTC.

On this clone: A read error may produce the germline difference seen at one junction end. The chain carries TRBV7-7 and TRBJ2-7, with D possibly matching TRBD1 (6 bases). This CDR3 region has 14 residues. The germline V gene encodes CDR1 SSHAT and CDR2 FNYEAQ (reference sequence). The DNA for the CDR3 is TGTGCTAGCAGCTTAGCACCAGGGGTGTACGAGCAGTACTTC. Its translation is CASSLAPGVYEQYF. Filled out from reference TRBV7-7 and TRBJ2-7, the complete variable domain reads GAGVSQSPRYKVTKRGQDVTLRCDPISSHATLYWYQQALGQGPEFLTYFNYEAQPDKSGLPSDRFSAERPEGSISTLTIQRTEQRDSAMYRCASSLAPGVYEQYFGPGTRLTVT.

The chain couples TRBV10-2 to TRBJ2-7, with a weak D call TRBD2 (5 bases). This CDR3 spans 12 amino acids. Germline lookup yields CDR1 WSHSY and CDR2 SAAADI. V was trimmed by 5 bases and J by 5 bases, leaving 10 bases between them. CDR3 sequence (DNA): TGCGCCAGCAGTACTAGTGGGGACGAGCAGTACTTC. Translation gives CASSTSGDEQYF.

The rearrangement joins TRBV4-1 to TRBJ2-3; 9 nucleotides align to TRBD2. The junction had 3 bases not matched to a gene; V was cut back by 1 base and J by 4 bases. The CDR3 spans 15 residues. Germline CDR1 is MGHRA and CDR2 is YSYEKL. CDR3 nucleotide sequence: TGCGCCAGCAGCCAAGGAGCGGGGGGCCCAGATACGCAGTATTTT. It translates to CASSQGAGGPDTQYF.